The rows below give T cell receptor beta chains drawn from one sample of a study of cytomegalovirus exposure and HLA in healthy donors. The method was immunoSEQ multiplex PCR; TCRdb's version includes in-frame clones alone and lacks a portion of them. The top ten clones hold around 0.96% of a sample with 250,000 to 400,000 clones, roughly 87% of them seen once. Source material: PBMCs. All receptors derive from a man in his thirties or forties in good health and CMV-seronegative. Each CDR3 is given with its conserved first and last residue. Each record gives: D gene, J gene, clone size, V gene, CDR3 protein, CDR3 DNA. A D gene is named only where the DNA matches it firmly. Size values are once, few and many counts, or a class for expanded clones, and some rows have none.

. TRBJ2-7 once TRBV18 CASSRITAFENEQYF TGTGCCAGCTCACGAATTACAGCTTTCGAGAACGAGCAGTACTTC
TRBD1 TRBJ1-6 . TRBV6-6 CASSYNGQGNSPLHF TGTGCCAGCAGTTACAACGGACAGGGAAATTCACCCCTCCACTTT
. TRBJ2-7 once TRBV9 CASSAGSHYEQYF TGTGCCAGCAGCGCCGGGAGCCACTACGAGCAGTACTTC
TRBD1 TRBJ1-1 . TRBV6-5 CASSLSGTGGTEAFF TGTGCCAGCAGTCTATCGGGGACAGGGGGCACTGAAGCTTTCTTT
. TRBJ2-5 . TRBV5-6 CASSYSGPGAQETQYF TGTGCCAGCAGTTATAGCGGGCCAGGGGCCCAAGAGACCCAGTACTTC
. TRBJ2-2 . TRBV7-8 CASSPLLGLIAGELFF TGTGCCAGCAGCCCCCTTTTAGGACTTATTGCCGGGGAGCTGTTTTTT
. TRBJ1-6 few TRBV18 CASSPQGGNSPLHF TGTGCCAGCTCACCACAGGGCGGGAATTCACCCCTCCACTTT
TRBD1 TRBJ1-1 once TRBV5-1 CASSLTGQGVELAEAFF TGCGCCAGCAGCTTGACGGGACAGGGGGTTGAACTCGCTGAAGCTTTCTTT
TRBD2 TRBJ2-5 once TRBV5-1 CASSASLATGETQYF TGCGCCAGCAGCGCTTCACTAGCGACGGGAGAGACCCAGTACTTC
TRBD1 TRBJ2-3 few TRBV15 CATSSDTGTGPDTQYF TGTGCCACCAGCAGTGATACCGGGACAGGGCCAGATACGCAGTATTTT
. TRBJ1-6 few TRBV11-3 CASSLEGSSPLHF TGTGCCAGCAGCTTAGAGGGCAGTTCACCCCTCCACTTT
. TRBJ1-1 . TRBV19 CASSMVGTMNTEAFF TGTGCCAGTAGTATGGTTGGGACAATGAACACTGAAGCTTTCTTT
. TRBJ1-1 . TRBV18 CASSPDSPPTEAFF TGTGCCAGCTCACCGGACAGTCCACCAACTGAAGCTTTCTTT
TRBD1 TRBJ1-5 . TRBV2 CASSESWGTVNQPQHF TGTGCCAGCAGTGAATCGTGGGGGACAGTAAATCAGCCCCAGCATTTT
TRBD1 TRBJ1-5 . TRBV2 CASSLQGADQPQHF TGTGCCAGCAGCCTACAGGGGGCCGATCAGCCCCAGCATTTT
. TRBJ2-7 once TRBV5-4 CASSLVDSSYEQYF TGTGCCAGCAGCTTGGTGGACAGTTCCTACGAGCAGTACTTC
TRBD1 TRBJ1-1 . TRBV9 CASSRGHSTEAFF TGTGCCAGCAGCAGGGGGCATAGCACTGAAGCTTTCTTT